This T cell receptor beta chain was retrieved from a study of molecular identifiers for immune sequencing clone quantification. This CDR3 comprises 14 residues. J lost 4 bases, V lost 1 base, and 3 bases had no gene match. CDR1 is SGHNT and CDR2 is YYREEE in the germline V gene (reference sequence). Library preparation followed earlier protocols using designated TCR primers. TCRdb reanalysed the PCR reads using MiXCR and keeps one entry per CDR3 protein. The data hold some 580,000 distinct CDR3 sequences, with approximately 24% observed a single time. This clonotype has ten or more counts. This chain joins TRBV5-4 and TRBJ2-7; 9 bases fit TRBD1. The source of this sequence is a human donor in good health. Some libraries in this study had Jurkat cell RNA spiked in. Sequenced material: naive CD8+ T cells from blood, with Jurkat cell RNA spiked in. Subset here: FACS-sorted CD8+CD4-CCR7+CD45RA+ naive T cells. The CDR3 is CASSLSTGGYEQYF. DNA of the CDR3: TGTGCCAGCAGCTTGTCGACAGGGGGATACGAGCAGTACTTC.